These T cell receptor beta chains were read from a single sample in a study of long-term antiretroviral therapy in people with HIV. This table comes from immunoSEQ multiplex PCR, and its TCRdb copy is limited to in-frame clones, with some not included. This table holds about 22,000 clones, approximately 86% found once. The sample in question was unsorted PBMCs, obtained 1.6 years after starting antiretroviral therapy. The receptor source for this set is a middle-aged man with HIV. Each CDR3 is given with its conserved first and last residue. The order of the fields is CDR3 protein, clone size, CDR3 length, J gene, V gene. For some rows the clone size is stated as once, few or many, or as a class when expanded; others skip it.

CDR3 protein: CASSIGLSLFRIVPSYEQYF
clone size: NA
CDR3 length: 20
J gene: TRBJ2-7
V gene: TRBV19

CDR3 protein: CASGLVSGGSYEQYF
clone size: NA
CDR3 length: 15
J gene: TRBJ2-7
V gene: TRBV12-5

CDR3 protein: CASSERGGSGNTIYF
clone size: NA
CDR3 length: 15
J gene: TRBJ1-3
V gene: TRBV2

CDR3 protein: CASSPLFGNEQFF
clone size: NA
CDR3 length: 13
J gene: TRBJ2-1
V gene: TRBV19

CDR3 protein: CASSLLSGREAFF
clone size: NA
CDR3 length: 13
J gene: TRBJ1-1
V gene: TRBV28

CDR3 protein: CASSSRDSYEQYF
clone size: NA
CDR3 length: 13
J gene: TRBJ2-7
V gene: TRBV6-1

CDR3 protein: CSVDTGRGFHYGYTF
clone size: NA
CDR3 length: 15
J gene: TRBJ1-2
V gene: TRBV29-1

CDR3 protein: CASKFQESTDTQYF
clone size: NA
CDR3 length: 14
J gene: TRBJ2-3
V gene: TRBV2

CDR3 protein: CASSLGTSGTYEQYF
clone size: NA
CDR3 length: 15
J gene: TRBJ2-7
V gene: TRBV5-8

CDR3 protein: CATLGEGNAATNEKLFF
clone size: NA
CDR3 length: 17
J gene: TRBJ1-4
V gene: TRBV2

CDR3 protein: CASSLGDVSSTDTQYF
clone size: NA
CDR3 length: 16
J gene: TRBJ2-3
V gene: TRBV5-5

CDR3 protein: CASSQGGSYEQYF
clone size: NA
CDR3 length: 13
J gene: TRBJ2-7
V gene: TRBV4-2

CDR3 protein: CASSLGQGHTYEQYF
clone size: few
CDR3 length: 15
J gene: TRBJ2-7
V gene: TRBV7-8

CDR3 protein: CASSFKGVEKLFF
clone size: once
CDR3 length: 13
J gene: TRBJ1-4
V gene: TRBV27

CDR3 protein: CSVVSEKIEAFF
clone size: few
CDR3 length: 12
J gene: TRBJ1-1
V gene: TRBV29-1

CDR3 protein: CASSVGRGVSGGYNEKLFF
clone size: NA
CDR3 length: 19
J gene: TRBJ1-4
V gene: TRBV9

CDR3 protein: CASSYLWDGNQPQHF
clone size: NA
CDR3 length: 15
J gene: TRBJ1-5
V gene: TRBV6-6

CDR3 protein: CASSQAGRGDYEQYF
clone size: NA
CDR3 length: 15
J gene: TRBJ2-7
V gene: TRBV14

CDR3 protein: CATSRDSGWRDEQYF
clone size: NA
CDR3 length: 15
J gene: TRBJ2-7
V gene: TRBV15

CDR3 protein: CASSIQGNYGYTF
clone size: NA
CDR3 length: 13
J gene: TRBJ1-2
V gene: TRBV2

CDR3 protein: CATSRDRQNAREAFF
clone size: NA
CDR3 length: 15
J gene: TRBJ1-1
V gene: TRBV15

CDR3 protein: CASSVLGVSGNTIYF
clone size: once
CDR3 length: 15
J gene: TRBJ1-3
V gene: TRBV28

CDR3 protein: CALEFGGPYGYTF
clone size: once
CDR3 length: 13
J gene: TRBJ1-2
V gene: TRBV30

CDR3 protein: CASSPSTSGLVNEQFF
clone size: NA
CDR3 length: 16
J gene: TRBJ2-1
V gene: TRBV4-2

CDR3 protein: CASSGTGMREQYF
clone size: NA
CDR3 length: 13
J gene: TRBJ2-7
V gene: TRBV25-1

CDR3 protein: CASSDGSRNYGYTF
clone size: NA
CDR3 length: 14
J gene: TRBJ1-2
V gene: TRBV6-5

CDR3 protein: CASDSRAVRGTDTQYF
clone size: NA
CDR3 length: 16
J gene: TRBJ2-3
V gene: TRBV6-6

CDR3 protein: CASSIRLTGSSYNEQFF
clone size: NA
CDR3 length: 17
J gene: TRBJ2-1
V gene: TRBV19

CDR3 protein: CASSEAGQIYEQYF
clone size: few
CDR3 length: 14
J gene: TRBJ2-7
V gene: TRBV2

CDR3 protein: CASSVEGLAGTGELFF
clone size: NA
CDR3 length: 16
J gene: TRBJ2-2
V gene: TRBV9

CDR3 protein: CASRDKPGATDTQYF
clone size: once
CDR3 length: 15
J gene: TRBJ2-3
V gene: TRBV19

CDR3 protein: CSVELGYEQYF
clone size: NA
CDR3 length: 11
J gene: TRBJ2-7
V gene: TRBV29-1

CDR3 protein: CASSYSQRGGHEQYF
clone size: NA
CDR3 length: 15
J gene: TRBJ2-7
V gene: TRBV6-5

CDR3 protein: CASRKTGGGQPQHF
clone size: few
CDR3 length: 14
J gene: TRBJ1-5
V gene: TRBV27

CDR3 protein: CASSDSGQGNQPQHF
clone size: NA
CDR3 length: 15
J gene: TRBJ1-5
V gene: TRBV6-1

CDR3 protein: CASSTTGSTGSYTF
clone size: once
CDR3 length: 14
J gene: TRBJ1-2
V gene: TRBV19

CDR3 protein: CASSLGTGYGYTF
clone size: NA
CDR3 length: 13
J gene: TRBJ1-2
V gene: TRBV5-1

CDR3 protein: CSVKTRDANTGELFF
clone size: NA
CDR3 length: 15
J gene: TRBJ2-2
V gene: TRBV29-1

CDR3 protein: CASSLASSGVHTGELFF
clone size: NA
CDR3 length: 17
J gene: TRBJ2-2
V gene: TRBV5-1

CDR3 protein: CASSLWMVEDTEAFF
clone size: NA
CDR3 length: 15
J gene: TRBJ1-1
V gene: TRBV5-5

CDR3 protein: CASSPGPGTGAFF
clone size: NA
CDR3 length: 13
J gene: TRBJ1-1
V gene: TRBV7-9